This T cell receptor beta chain emerged from a study of T cell repertoires in cytomegalovirus infection. Turning to the study itself: HLA-B-restricted CMV epitopes that are well studied were used alongside recently identified HLA-C-restricted ones. It can be stated that public TCR beta signatures indicated CMV infection as well as a matching HLA type. Study-wide results and caveats: Ex vivo, HLA-C-restricted CMV-specific TCR beta clonotypes prevailed over the rest of the response.

Per the germline V gene, CDR1 is MNHEY and CDR2 is SMNVEV (reference sequence). The CDR3 totals 13 residues. The germline V and J ends were trimmed by 5 bases and 6 bases, with 12 bases remaining between them. Concerning this clonotype: As yet, its antigen is unknown.

One entry per CDR3 protein, called by TCRdb with MiXCR from the reads. The sample contains some 480,000 distinct CDR3 sequences, around a third of which appear only once. The chain links TRBV27 to TRBJ2-3; D might be TRBD1 (6 bases). This receptor was taken from a human donor in good health (CMV status not recorded). Some clones in this sample may be carry-over from other donors' samples. The sequencing used cultured PBMCs, collected from culture after CMV antigen stimulation. The CDR3 region is CASSLTGFDTQYF. CDR3 nucleotide sequence: TGTGCCAGCAGTCTTACAGGGTTTGATACGCAGTATTTT.